This T cell receptor beta chain was identified in a study of T cell repertoires in ileal Crohn's disease. Germline CDR1 reads MNHEY; CDR2 reads SMNVEV (reference sequence). The germline V and J ends were trimmed by 5 bases and 4 bases, with 12 bases remaining between them. This CDR3 comprises 14 residues. The protocol was immunoSEQ multiplex PCR, while the TCRdb copy is restricted to in-frame clones and leaves out a portion. Of under 35,000 clones in the sample, around 80% were seen once. This sequence was found in an adult with Crohn's disease. V is TRBV27 and J is TRBJ1-3; D ambiguous. Source material: ileal tissue. CDR3 sequence reads: CASSDRGGGNTIYF. The CDR3 nucleotides are TGTGCCAGCAGTGATCGGGGAGGCGGAAACACCATATATTTT.